These T cell receptor beta chains were read from a single sample in a study of blood T cells in healthy people across ages. In TCRdb, the 5' RACE reads were re-called with MiXCR into one record per CDR3 protein. The table includes some 1.5 million distinct CDR3 sequences, roughly 27% detected once. The sequenced sample consisted of blood. The receptor set was obtained from a woman in her twenties or thirties in good health. CDR3s include the opening cysteine and the closing phenylalanine or tryptophan. Each record gives: D gene, J gene, V gene, clone size, CDR3 DNA, CDR3 protein. A D gene is named only where the DNA matches it firmly. Size is omitted from some rows. Given values are once, few, many or a class for expanded clones.

TRBD1 TRBJ1-1 TRBV10-3 few TGTGCCATCAGGGGACAGGCCAACACTGAAGCTTTCTTT CAIRGQANTEAFF
- TRBJ2-1 TRBV5-4 once TGTGCCAGCAGCTTGTATAGCGGTGCCTCCTACAATGAGCAGTTCTTC CASSLYSGASYNEQFF
- TRBJ2-7 TRBV15 - TGTGCCACCAGCAGAGATCCAGGCCCGTTGGGGGTCGAGCAGTACTTC CATSRDPGPLGVEQYF
- TRBJ2-3 TRBV20-1 few TGCAGTGCTAGGGAGGGGCCACGCACAGATACGCAGTATTTT CSAREGPRTDTQYF
- TRBJ2-6 TRBV27 many TGTGCCAGCAGTCACAGCCGCTCTGGGGCCAACGTCCTGACTTTC CASSHSRSGANVLTF
- TRBJ1-2 TRBV7-9 - TGTGCCAGCAGCAAACAACACCCGAACTATGACTACACCTTC CASSKQHPNYDYTF
- TRBJ2-1 TRBV7-6 few TGTGCCAGCAGCCCCCAGACCCGGGATGAGCAGTTCTTC CASSPQTRDEQFF
TRBD2 TRBJ2-7 TRBV7-2 - TGTGCCAGCAGCTTGTTGGCCAGCGGGGAGAACTACGAGCAGTACTTC CASSLLASGENYEQYF
TRBD2 TRBJ2-7 TRBV13 - TGTGTCAGCAGCCCTCAGATAGCGGGATCCAACGAGCAGTACTTC CVSSPQIAGSNEQYF
TRBD2 TRBJ2-1 TRBV28 many TGTGCCAGCAGTTTATACGGGAGGGGAGATGAGCAGTTCTTC CASSLYGRGDEQFF
- TRBJ1-5 TRBV7-9 - TGTGCCAGCAGCTTAGAAAGTGGTCAGCCCCAGCATTTT CASSLESGQPQHF
- TRBJ1-2 TRBV7-2 - TGTGCCAGCAGCACGGATTATAATAACTATGGCTACACCTTC CASSTDYNNYGYTF
- TRBJ1-1 TRBV7-9 - TGTGCCAGCAGCCCAGAAAGGTTCACTGAAGCTTTCTTT CASSPERFTEAFF
- TRBJ1-5 TRBV19 - TGTGCCAGTGCCTTCGTGGGCCAGCCCCAGCATTTT CASAFVGQPQHF
TRBD1 TRBJ2-7 TRBV6-2/TRBV6-3 - TGTGCCAGCAGCTTACTCTTCGGACAGGGGCTAACCTACGAGCAGTACTTC CASSLLFGQGLTYEQYF
- TRBJ1-1 TRBV12-3/TRBV12-4 once TGTGCCAGCAGTTTATATCAGGGAGCGACCACTGAAGCTTTCTTT CASSLYQGATTEAFF